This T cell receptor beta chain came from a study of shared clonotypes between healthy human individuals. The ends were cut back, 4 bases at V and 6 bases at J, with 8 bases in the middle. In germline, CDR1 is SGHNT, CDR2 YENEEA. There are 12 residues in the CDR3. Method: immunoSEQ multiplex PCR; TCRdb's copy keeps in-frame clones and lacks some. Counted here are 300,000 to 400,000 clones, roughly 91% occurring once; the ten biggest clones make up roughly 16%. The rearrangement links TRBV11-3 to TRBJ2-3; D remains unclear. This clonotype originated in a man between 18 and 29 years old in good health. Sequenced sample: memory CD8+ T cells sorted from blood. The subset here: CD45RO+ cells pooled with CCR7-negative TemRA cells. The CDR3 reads CASSSLDDTQYF. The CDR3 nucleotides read TGTGCCAGCAGCTCGTTAGACGATACGCAGTATTTT.